One and the same sample provided the 21 T cell receptor beta chains below, sequenced in a study of cytomegalovirus exposure and HLA in healthy donors. Amplification used 60 Vbeta primers and 13 Jbeta primers. Assay: immunoSEQ multiplex PCR; the TCRdb copy retains only in-frame clones and omits some. The sample records 150,000 or so clones, 78% being singletons. The specimen sequenced was PBMCs. These TCRs come from a female donor in good health and CMV-seronegative.

A few counts support this clone. The CDR3 nucleotides are TGTGCCAGCAGTTTAAGTTATATGGGGGCGCAGGGAAACACCATATATTTT. Protein sequence: CASSLSYMGAQGNTIYF. The rearrangement uses TRBV28 and TRBJ1-3; tentative D call: TRBD1 (6 bases). Germline-derived CDR1 and CDR2 are MDHEN and SYDVKM. This CDR3 comprises 17 residues. Trimming took 2 bases from V and 4 from J, leaving 18 bases between them.

The DNA for the CDR3 is TGTGCCAGCAGGGGGGAGGGTTCACCCCTCCACTTT. Protein: CASRGEGSPLHF. The chain links TRBV2 to TRBJ1-6; D is possibly TRBD1 (5 bases). Looked up from germline, CDR1 is SNHLY and CDR2 is FYNNEI. The V end was cut by 6 bases, the J end by 9 bases, with 9 bases between. This CDR3 region has 12 residues. Full variable domain (missing parts from reference TRBV2 and TRBJ1-6): EPEVTQTPSHQVTQMGQEVILRCVPISNHLYFYWYRQILGQKVEFLVSFYNNEISEKSEIFDDQFSVERPDGSNFTLKIRSTKLEDSAMYFCASRGEGSPLHFGNGTRLTVT.

This rearrangement joins TRBV15 to TRBJ2-1; D is possibly TRBD2 (5 bases). CDR1 is LNHNV, CDR2 YYDKDF, per germline (reference sequence). Trimming cost V 6 bases and J 0 bases, with 9 bases left between them. This CDR3 comprises 14 residues. The CDR3 sequence is CATSPAGSYNEQFF. CDR3 DNA: TGTGCCACCAGTCCGGCGGGCTCCTACAATGAGCAGTTCTTC.

This chain connects TRBV7-9 to TRBJ2-7; D perhaps matches TRBD2 (6 bases). The V gene's germline CDR1 is SEHNR and CDR2 FQNEAQ (reference sequence). V shed 2 bases and J shed 3 bases, with 14 bases lying between them. The CDR3 has 15 residues. CDR3 bases: TGTGCCAGCAGCTTATTAGGAGGGGAGAGCTACGAGCAGTACTTC. Protein product: CASSLLGGESYEQYF. Variable domain in full (rest from reference TRBV7-9 and TRBJ2-7): DTGVSQNPRHKITKRGQNVTFRCDPISEHNRLYWYRQTLGQGPEFLTYFQNEAQLEKSRLLSDRFSAERPKGSFSTLEIQRTEQGDSAMYLCASSLLGGESYEQYFGPGTRLTVT.

The chain combines TRBV11-1 with TRBJ2-5; 7 nucleotides align to TRBD2. V lost 3 bases and J lost 7; bases outside the gene matches: 5. This CDR3 is 13 amino acids long. CDR1 and CDR2 (germline): SGHAT, FQDESV (reference sequence). The CDR3 protein is CASSFLREGTQYF. For the CDR3, the DNA is TGTGCCAGCAGCTTTTTAAGGGAGGGGACCCAGTACTTC.

This clone was found once. The CDR3 sequence: CASAASGSYNEQFF. Written as DNA, the CDR3 is TGTGCCAGCGCCGCCAGCGGATCCTACAATGAGCAGTTCTTC. J is TRBJ2-1 and V is TRBV11-1; D may be TRBD2 (5 bases). The germline CDR1 and CDR2 sequences are SGHAT and FQDESV (reference sequence). This CDR3 region has 14 residues. The V and J ends lost 8 bases and 1 base respectively, with 12 bases between them.

The chain couples TRBV5-1 to TRBJ2-3, with TRBD1 identical over 9 bases. This CDR3 has 16 amino acids. Trimming removed 2 bases from V and 0 bases from J; junction bases left unmatched: 4. Germline values: CDR1 SGHRS, CDR2 YFSETQ. CDR3 loop: CASSFFGTGSTDTQYF. CDR3 DNA: TGCGCCAGCAGCTTTTTTGGGACAGGGAGCACAGATACGCAGTATTTT. The complete variable domain, with remaining parts taken from reference TRBV5-1 and TRBJ2-3, reads KAGVTQTPRYLIKTRGQQVTLSCSPISGHRSVSWYQQTPGQGLQFLFEYFSETQRNKGNFPGRFSGRQFSNSRSEMNVSTLELGDSALYLCASSFFGTGSTDTQYFGPGTRLTVL.

This clone has a single count. The J gene is TRBJ2-5, the V gene TRBV9; 7 bases map to TRBD2. After removal of 0 bases from V and 5 bases from J, the junction contained 7 bases not matched to a gene. Germline V gene lookup returns CDR1 SGDLS and CDR2 YYNGEE. The CDR3 is 15 amino acids. CDR3 amino acids: CASSVAAGAIETQYF. CDR3 coding DNA: TGTGCCAGCAGCGTAGCGGCGGGAGCGATTGAGACCCAGTACTTC. The full variable domain, with the rest looked up from reference TRBV9 and TRBJ2-5, is DSGVTQTPKHLITATGQRVTLRCSPRSGDLSVYWYQQSLDQGLQFLIQYYNGEERAKGNILERFSAQQFPDLHSELNLSSLELGDSALYFCASSVAAGAIETQYFGPGTRLLVL.

This clone appeared a few times. The chain is built from TRBV1 and TRBJ2-7; TRBD1, the table's D call, was not compared with the DNA. TRBV1 is marked as a pseudogene. The CDR3 is made up of 16 amino acids. The CDR3 region is CTSSQDQAGRFYEQYF. The CDR3 nucleotides are TGCACCAGCAGCCAAGATCAAGCAGGGCGGTTCTACGAGCAGTACTTC.

The rearrangement links TRBV27 to TRBJ1-1; 7 nucleotides align to TRBD1. Germline CDR1 MNHEY, CDR2 SMNVEV (reference sequence). The J segment lost 1 base and the V segment lost 5 bases, leaving 4 bases of the junction unmatched. The CDR3 covers 14 residues. The CDR3 loop reads CASSPTGANTEAFF. CDR3 nucleotide sequence: TGTGCCAGCAGTCCTACAGGGGCGAACACTGAAGCTTTCTTT.

The DNA for the CDR3 is TGTGCCAGCAGCTTAGCGGTCACGGGACATAACAATGAGCAGTTCTTC. It codes for CASSLAVTGHNNEQFF. The chain has TRBV7-2 and TRBJ2-1, with D perhaps matching TRBD1 (6 bases). Germline CDR1 reads SGHTA; CDR2 reads FQGNSA. The CDR3 contains 16 residues. V was trimmed by 0 bases and J by 5 bases, leaving 14 bases between them.

The V and J genes are TRBV15 and TRBJ2-3; D call uncertain. Germline V gives CDR1 LNHNV, CDR2 YYDKDF (reference sequence). This CDR3 spans 16 amino acids. Trimming took off 0 bases at V and 0 bases at J, with 10 bases between the two ends. CDR3 sequence: CATSRDKTFSTDTQYF. The DNA of the CDR3 is TGTGCCACCAGCAGAGATAAGACTTTTAGCACAGATACGCAGTATTTT.

CDR3 in DNA: TGTGCCAGTTCGCGGACAGCGAACACCGGGGAGCTGTTTTTT. It encodes CASSRTANTGELFF. V usage is TRBV7-9 and J usage is TRBJ2-2; TRBD1 might be the D (6 bases). The germline gives CDR1 SEHNR, CDR2 FQNEAQ (reference sequence). The CDR3 has 14 amino acids. V was shortened by 9 bases and J by 0 bases, with 11 bases between the two germline ends.

The chain employs TRBV5-1 and TRBJ2-1; D gene unclear. The germline gives CDR1 SGHRS, CDR2 YFSETQ. The CDR3 totals 12 residues. Trimming removed 1 base at V and 6 bases at J, with 5 bases between. The CDR3 region has the DNA TGCGCCAGCAGCTTGACTACCAATGAGCAGTTCTTC. Its translation is CASSLTTNEQFF.

CDR3: CASSSQQGYYEQYF. The CDR3 DNA reads as TGTGCCAGCAGCTCCCAACAGGGTTACTACGAGCAGTACTTC. The chain uses TRBV7-2 and TRBJ2-7, with TRBD1 as a possible D gene (6 bases). This CDR3 comprises 14 residues. Trimming took off 4 bases at V and 3 bases at J, with 13 bases between the two ends. Germline V lookup: CDR1 SGHTA, CDR2 FQGNSA.

V and J are TRBV27 and TRBJ2-1, with D hard to call. CDR1 and CDR2 (germline): MNHEY, SMNVEV (reference sequence). The CDR3 covers 15 residues. The V end was cut by 3 bases, the J end by 1 base, with 10 bases between. CDR3 in DNA: TGTGCCAGCAGTTTTGGCTCTTATTCCTACAATGAGCAGTTCTTC. Amino acid sequence: CASSFGSYSYNEQFF.

V and J are TRBV6-5 and TRBJ2-1; 9 bases are a match to TRBD2. Germline CDR1 and CDR2: MNHEY and SVGAGI. The CDR3 extends over 15 amino acids. The V gene end was trimmed by 6 bases and the J gene end by 4 bases; junction bases not matched to a gene: 7. The CDR3 loop reads CASRQAGGSYNEQFF. Written as DNA, the CDR3 is TGTGCCAGCAGGCAAGCGGGAGGATCATACAATGAGCAGTTCTTC.

This clone was recorded only once. The gene calls are TRBV25-1 and TRBJ1-2; D unclear. This CDR3 spans 16 amino acids. Germline CDR1 and CDR2: MGHDK and SYGVNS. Trimming removed 2 bases at V and 6 bases at J, with 19 bases between. The CDR3 sequence is CASSEIDRQSGHGYTF. The CDR3 DNA reads TGTGCCAGCAGTGAAATAGATCGGCAGTCGGGTCATGGCTACACCTTC.

In DNA, the CDR3 is TGTGCCAGCAGTTACCAGGGGGATACGCAGTATTTT. Its protein product is CASSYQGDTQYF. This chain uses TRBV28 with TRBJ2-3; TRBD1 is a possible D gene (6 bases). The CDR3 spans 12 residues. Looked up from germline, CDR1 is MDHEN and CDR2 is SYDVKM. V was cut by 4 bases and J by 6 bases, with 8 bases left in between. The entire variable domain, with the rest obtained from reference TRBV28 and TRBJ2-3, is as follows: DVKVTQSSRYLVKRTGEKVFLECVQDMDHENMFWYRQDPGLGLRLIYFSYDVKMKEKGDIPEGYSVSREKKERFSLILESASTNQTSMYLCASSYQGDTQYFGPGTRLTVL.

This clone was counted only a few times. The chain carries TRBV5-5 and TRBJ2-4; D is possibly TRBD1 (6 bases). Trimming removed 4 bases at V and 5 bases at J, with 13 bases between. The CDR3 has 14 residues. Germline V gives CDR1 SGHKS, CDR2 YYEKEE (reference sequence). The CDR3 loop reads CASSITGSENIQYF. CDR3 in DNA: TGTGCCAGCAGCATAACAGGGTCGGAAAACATTCAGTACTTC.

This clone was seen a handful of times. The V and J genes are TRBV30 and TRBJ2-3, with D tentatively TRBD2 (5 bases). The V end was cut by 1 base, the J end by 0 bases, with 8 bases between. Germline assignment: CDR1 GTSNPN and CDR2 SVGIG (reference sequence). The CDR3 has 14 amino acids. CDR3 sequence reads: CAWSGPSSTDTQYF. The CDR3 coding sequence is TGTGCCTGGAGTGGTCCTAGCAGCACAGATACGCAGTATTTT.